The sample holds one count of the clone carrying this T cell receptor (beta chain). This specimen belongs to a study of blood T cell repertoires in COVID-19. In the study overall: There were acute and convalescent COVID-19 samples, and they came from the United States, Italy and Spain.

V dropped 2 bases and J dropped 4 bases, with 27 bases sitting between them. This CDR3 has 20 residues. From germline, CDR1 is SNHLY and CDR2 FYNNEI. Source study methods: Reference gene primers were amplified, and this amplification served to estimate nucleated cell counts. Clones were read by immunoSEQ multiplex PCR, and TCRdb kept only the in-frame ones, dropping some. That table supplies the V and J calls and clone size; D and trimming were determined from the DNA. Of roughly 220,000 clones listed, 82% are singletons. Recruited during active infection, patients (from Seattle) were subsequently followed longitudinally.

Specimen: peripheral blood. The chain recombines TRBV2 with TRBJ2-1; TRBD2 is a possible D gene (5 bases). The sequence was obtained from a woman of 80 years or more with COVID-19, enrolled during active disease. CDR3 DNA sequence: TGTGCCAGCAGTGAAACGACTCAAGCGGCAAAGGGCGCGGATTACAATGAGCAGTTCTTC. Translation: CASSETTQAAKGADYNEQFF.